What follows describes a single T cell receptor beta chain. Its specificity is unknown. The data stem from a study of shared clonotypes between healthy human individuals. Turning to the study itself: A couple of women and a few men aged 18 to 49 served as donors. Regarding the study as a whole: Relative to memory subsets, naive subsets generally showed larger estimated richness.

Using immunoSEQ multiplex PCR, the repertoire was profiled, and TCRdb retains in-frame clones only, with some absent. The sample records more than 1,200,000 clones, just under 99% being singletons. Germline-derived CDR1 and CDR2 are MNHEY and SVGAGI. This CDR3 has 15 amino acids. Unmatched junction bases numbered 3, after V lost 2 bases and J lost 1 base. Material for sequencing was naive CD4+ T cells sorted from blood. This sample's subset: CD45RA+ positively selected. The TCR originated in a man between 25 and 39 years old in good health. The rearrangement links TRBV6-5 to TRBJ2-3; 7 bases match TRBD1. CDR3 nucleotides: TGTGCCAGCAGTTACGACAGGGTTGGCACAGATACGCAGTATTTT. Its translation is CASSYDRVGTDTQYF.